A selection of T cell receptor beta chains follows, all from one sample in a study of shared clonotypes between healthy human individuals. The protocol was immunoSEQ multiplex PCR, while the TCRdb copy is restricted to in-frame clones and leaves out a portion. This table has more than 450,000 clones, about four fifths appearing once. The sample taken for sequencing was PBMCs. The receptors originated from a woman aged 40 to 50 in good health. Some clones in this sample may be carry-over from other donors' samples. CDR3s include the opening cysteine and the closing phenylalanine or tryptophan. A D gene is named only where the DNA matches it firmly. The size entry is marked missing in some rows and otherwise reads once, few, many or a size class.

>-|TRBV7-9|TRBJ2-7|-
TGTGCCAGCAGCTTACCACACGGGTTAGCTCCCCTCGGGGGGCAGTACTTC
CASSLPHGLAPLGGQYF
>few|TRBV29-1|TRBJ2-7|-
TGCAGCTTTTGGGATATCGTCGGGGAGCAGTACTTC
CSFWDIVGEQYF
>few|TRBV10-3|TRBJ1-4|-
TGTGCCATCAGTGATAGAAGGGAGAGGGGTGAAAAACTGTTTTTT
CAISDRRERGEKLFF
>-|TRBV21-1|TRBJ2-5|-
TGTGCCAGCAGCAAAGGCCTAGCGGACCTCCAAGAGACCCAGTACTTC
CASSKGLADLQETQYF
>many|TRBV7-6|TRBJ2-3|-
TGTGCCAGCAGCCCAGGTACTAGCACAGATACGCAGTATTTT
CASSPGTSTDTQYF
>-|TRBV28|TRBJ1-5|-
TGTGCCAGCAGTCCCCGGGTGAATCAGCCCCAGCATTTT
CASSPRVNQPQHF
>-|TRBV30|TRBJ2-7|TRBD2
TGTGCCTGGAGCCGCGGGAGTGGATTCGTCTACGAGCAGTACTTC
CAWSRGSGFVYEQYF
>-|TRBV9|TRBJ1-2|-
TGTGCCAGCAGCGTAGGGGGGGTCAGTGGCTACACCTTC
CASSVGGVSGYTF
>-|TRBV29-1|TRBJ1-1|-
TGCAGCGTTGGTGGGGGGAGCCCGGAAGCTTTCTTT
CSVGGGSPEAFF
>-|TRBV7-3|TRBJ1-1|-
TGTGCCAGCAGCTTACTCAGGGTTTCGAACACTGAAGCTTTCTTT
CASSLLRVSNTEAFF
>-|TRBV5-1|TRBJ1-1|TRBD1
TGCGCCAGCAGCCCCGGACAGGGAGGAACTGAAGCTTTCTTT
CASSPGQGGTEAFF
>-|TRBV11-3|TRBJ2-3|TRBD1
TGTGCCAGCAGCTCCCCTGGACAGGGGGCGTTCACAGATACGCAGTATTTT
CASSSPGQGAFTDTQYF
>-|TRBV29-1|TRBJ1-1|-
TGCAGCGTTGAAGAAGGCGACAGGTCAACCACTGAAGCTTTCTTT
CSVEEGDRSTTEAFF
>-|TRBV4-3|TRBJ2-2|-
TGCGCCAGCAGCACCGTGAGCAACACCGGGGAGCTGTTTTTT
CASSTVSNTGELFF
>-|TRBV5-1|TRBJ2-1|-
TGCGCCAGCAGCTCCCTGGGCGGAGCCCGGAATGAGCAGTTCTTC
CASSSLGGARNEQFF
>-|TRBV7-6|TRBJ1-1|TRBD1
TGTGCCAGCAGCTTAGGACAGGGGAACACTGAAGCTTTCTTT
CASSLGQGNTEAFF
>-|TRBV7-2|TRBJ1-2|TRBD1
TGTGCCAGCAGCTCTGGACAGGGCGGCGGCTATGGCTACACCTTC
CASSSGQGGGYGYTF
>once|TRBV7-3|TRBJ1-1|-
TGTGCCAGCAGCTCAGTCCTGAACACTGAAGCTTTCTTT
CASSSVLNTEAFF
>-|TRBV9|TRBJ2-7|TRBD1
TGTGCCAGCAGCGTAGATGGGACAGGGAGCTACGAGCAGTACTTC
CASSVDGTGSYEQYF
>-|TRBV7-9|TRBJ2-5|TRBD2
TGTGCCAGCAGCTTAGGTGCGGGGGGCGAGGTTCAAGAGACCCAGTACTTC
CASSLGAGGEVQETQYF
>-|TRBV5-1|TRBJ2-5|TRBD2
TGCGCCAGCAGCTTCTCCGGACTAGCGGGAGGAGGTGGGCAAGAGACCCAGTACTTC
CASSFSGLAGGGGQETQYF
>-|TRBV9|TRBJ2-1|-
TGTGCCAGCAGCTCCGGAGTTCCCTACAATGAGCAGTTCTTC
CASSSGVPYNEQFF
>-|TRBV9|TRBJ2-7|-
TGTGCCAGCAGCGAGAGGTCTGAGCTCTACGAGCAGTACTTC
CASSERSELYEQYF
>-|TRBV28|TRBJ1-2|-
TGTGCCAGCAGTCGCGACGCCCCAGTAGGTAACTATGGCTACACCTTC
CASSRDAPVGNYGYTF
>-|TRBV27|TRBJ1-1|-
TGTGCCAGCAGTTTAGCTGTGACAGCGAGTACTGAAGCTTTCTTT
CASSLAVTASTEAFF
>-|TRBV11-2|TRBJ2-3|TRBD2
TGTGCCAGCAGCTTGCGGGGGGCGGGAGGAGGGGTGGATACGCAGTATTTT
CASSLRGAGGGVDTQYF
>-|TRBV4-3|TRBJ2-5|-
TGCGCCAGCAGCCAAGGAGCCCTGAGGGGCCAAGAGACCCAGTACTTC
CASSQGALRGQETQYF
>-|TRBV9|TRBJ2-5|-
TGTGCCAGCAGCGAGGGACTCAACAGGTTTCAAGAGACCCAGTACTTC
CASSEGLNRFQETQYF
>-|TRBV6-4|TRBJ2-3|TRBD2
TGTGCCAGCAGCCCCTCAGGGACTAGCGGGAGGGCCGCGACAGATACGCAGTATTTT
CASSPSGTSGRAATDTQYF
>-|TRBV5-4|TRBJ2-1|TRBD2
TGTGCCAGCAGCTTAGCGGGAGGAAATGAGCAGTTCTTC
CASSLAGGNEQFF
>-|TRBV30|TRBJ1-2|-
TGTGCCTGGATGATGGCAGTCTATGGCTACACCTTC
CAWMMAVYGYTF
>-|TRBV30|TRBJ2-7|TRBD1
TGTGCCAGGAGTGGGGGATCAGGGGGCTACGAGCAGTACTTC
CARSGGSGGYEQYF
>-|TRBV10-1|TRBJ2-7|-
TGCGCCAGCAGTGAGTCACTGGGCCACCCGAACTACGAGCAGTACTTC
CASSESLGHPNYEQYF
>-|TRBV28|TRBJ2-7|-
TGTGCCAGCAGTTTAAGGCTCGAGCAGTACTTC
CASSLRLEQYF
>-|TRBV5-4|TRBJ2-7|TRBD2
TGTGCCAGCAGCCTAGCGGGGCGCTACGAGCAGTACTTC
CASSLAGRYEQYF
>-|TRBV6-5|TRBJ2-1|-
TGTGCCAGCAGTTACGGCGTCTCCTACAATGAGCAGTTCTTC
CASSYGVSYNEQFF
>-|TRBV7-9|TRBJ2-7|-
TGTGCCAGCAGCCCAGGTCGGCGGGATGATTACCACGAGCAGTACTTC
CASSPGRRDDYHEQYF
>-|TRBV5-1|TRBJ2-7|TRBD1
TGCGCCAGCAGCTTGGAAAGGGGGCGGAACGAGCAGTACTTC
CASSLERGRNEQYF
>-|TRBV10-3|TRBJ2-1|TRBD1
TGTGCCATCAGTGTTTCCACCGGGACAGGGGGCCATTTCGAGCAGTTCTTC
CAISVSTGTGGHFEQFF
>-|TRBV9|TRBJ2-3|TRBD2
TGTGCCAGCAGCGTAGGCCCTAGCGGATTGATCACAGATACGCAGTATTTT
CASSVGPSGLITDTQYF